The 11 T cell receptor beta chains listed next were all sequenced from one sample in a study of T cell clusters in autoimmune cytopenias. TRB was amplified by touch-down multiplex PCR, primer pools A and B combined. TCRdb reworked the multiplex PCR reads into one entry per CDR3 protein, no DNA. The sample has over 10,000 distinct CDR3 sequences; the top ten hold about 20%. Approximately 40,000 genome equivalents of blood DNA were amplified for TRB. The sample was also reused in another study, on T cell repertoires in aging, cancer and after chemotherapy.

The sequencing input was peripheral blood. The receptors were gathered from a human donor in good health.

V usage is TRBV30 and J usage is TRBJ2-5; with no DNA, the TCRdb D assignment of TRBD2 cannot be verified. This CDR3 is built from 12 residues. Germline V gives CDR1 GTSNPN, CDR2 SVGIG (reference sequence). The CDR3 spells CAWSLHPETQYF.

V gene TRBV10-3 combines with J gene TRBJ1-2; TCRdb returns TRBD1, unconfirmable since there is no DNA. Germline V gene lookup returns CDR1 ENHRY and CDR2 SYGVKD. The CDR3 is 13 residues long. CDR3 amino acids: CATGARQFYGYTF.

The CDR3 sequence: CASRDGPYEQYF. This rearrangement joins TRBV19 to TRBJ2-7. The germline gives CDR1 LNHDA, CDR2 SQIVND (reference sequence). The CDR3 loop spans 12 amino acids.

V and J are TRBV27 and TRBJ1-6; TCRdb's D call, TRBD1, is unchecked because there is no DNA. The CDR3 contains 13 residues. Germline V gene sequence: CDR1 MNHEY, CDR2 SMNVEV (reference sequence). The CDR3 region is CASSTQENSPLHF.

The CDR3 reads CASSFSAVDTQYF. The rearrangement uses TRBV7-6 and TRBJ2-3. The CDR3 has 13 amino acids. Germline CDR1 reads SGHVS; CDR2 reads FNYEAQ.

J is TRBJ1-1 and V is TRBV7-6. The CDR3 is 14 amino acids. The germline gives CDR1 SGHVS, CDR2 FNYEAQ. CDR3: CASSLSDLAGEAFF.

The chain links TRBV27 to TRBJ1-2; the D call from TCRdb, TRBD1, cannot be confirmed without DNA. The length of the CDR3 is 17 residues. Germline V CDR1 and CDR2: MNHEY, SMNVEV (reference sequence). The CDR3 reads CASSPSPSLAGGYGYTF.

This clonotype shows up as medium-sized (0.01 to 0.1%) by frequency. The gene calls are TRBV29-1 and TRBJ1-4; the TCRdb call, TRBD1, lacks DNA for checking. From germline, CDR1 is SQVTM and CDR2 ANQGSEA. The CDR3 totals 14 residues. CDR3 region: CSVELGVPNEKLFF.

Frequency places this clonotype as medium-sized. The CDR3 here is CSVEGGGAYGGELFF. V is TRBV29-1 and J is TRBJ2-2; lacking DNA, the TRBD2 call made by TCRdb goes unchecked. The V gene's germline CDR1 is SQVTM and CDR2 ANQGSEA. The CDR3 consists of 15 residues.

V gene TRBV19 combines with J gene TRBJ2-1; TCRdb's assignment of TRBD2 cannot be checked, as there is no DNA. Germline lookup yields CDR1 LNHDA and CDR2 SQIVND (reference sequence). This CDR3 is 15 amino acids long. CDR3 residues: CASSIGSGGYNEQFF. The full variable domain, its missing parts supplied by reference TRBV19 and TRBJ2-1, is DGGITQSPKYLFRKEGQNVTLSCEQNLNHDAMYWYRQDPGQGLRLIYYSQIVNDFQKGDIAEGYSVSREKKESFPLTVTSAQKNPTAFYLCASSIGSGGYNEQFFGPGTRLTVL.

The chain has TRBV30 and TRBJ1-5. This CDR3 has 13 amino acids. Per the germline V gene, CDR1 is GTSNPN and CDR2 is SVGIG (reference sequence). The CDR3 is CAWSLGTNQPQHF. The whole variable domain, filled in from reference TRBV30 and TRBJ1-5, reads SQTIHQWPATLVQPVGSPLSLECTVEGTSNPNLYWYRQAAGRGLQLLFYSVGIGQISSEVPQNLSASRPQDRQFILSSKKLLLSDSGFYLCAWSLGTNQPQHFGDGTRLSIL.